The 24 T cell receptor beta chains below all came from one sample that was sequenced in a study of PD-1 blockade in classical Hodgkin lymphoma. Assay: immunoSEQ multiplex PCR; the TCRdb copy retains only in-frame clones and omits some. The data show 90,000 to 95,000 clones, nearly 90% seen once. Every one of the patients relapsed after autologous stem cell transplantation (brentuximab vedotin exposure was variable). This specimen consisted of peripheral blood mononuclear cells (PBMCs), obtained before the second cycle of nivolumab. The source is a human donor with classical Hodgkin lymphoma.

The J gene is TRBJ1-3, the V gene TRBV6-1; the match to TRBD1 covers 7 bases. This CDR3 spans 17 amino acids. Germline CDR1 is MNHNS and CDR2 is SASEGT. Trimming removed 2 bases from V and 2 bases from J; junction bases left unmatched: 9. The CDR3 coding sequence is TGTGCCAGCAGTGAATCCCCAGGGGGTTATACTGGAAACACCATATATTTT. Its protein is CASSESPGGYTGNTIYF.

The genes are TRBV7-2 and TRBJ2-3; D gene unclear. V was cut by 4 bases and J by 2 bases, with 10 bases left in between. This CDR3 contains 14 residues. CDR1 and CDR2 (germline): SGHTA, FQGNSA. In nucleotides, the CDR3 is TGTGCCAGCAGCTATACCACTACCACAGATACGCAGTATTTT. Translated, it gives CASSYTTTTDTQYF.

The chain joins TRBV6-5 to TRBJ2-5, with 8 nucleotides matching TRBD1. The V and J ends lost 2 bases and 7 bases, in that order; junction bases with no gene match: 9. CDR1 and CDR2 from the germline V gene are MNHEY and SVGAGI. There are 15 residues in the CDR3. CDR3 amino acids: CASSYKGTGSLTQYF. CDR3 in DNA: TGTGCCAGCAGTTACAAGGGGACAGGATCATTGACCCAGTACTTC.

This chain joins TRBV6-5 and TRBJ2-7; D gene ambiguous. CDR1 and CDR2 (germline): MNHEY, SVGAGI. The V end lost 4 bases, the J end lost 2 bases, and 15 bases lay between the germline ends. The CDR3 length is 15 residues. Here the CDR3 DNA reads TGTGCCAGCAGTTCCTCAACTACTGGAGCCTACGAGCAGTACTTC. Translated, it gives CASSSSTTGAYEQYF.

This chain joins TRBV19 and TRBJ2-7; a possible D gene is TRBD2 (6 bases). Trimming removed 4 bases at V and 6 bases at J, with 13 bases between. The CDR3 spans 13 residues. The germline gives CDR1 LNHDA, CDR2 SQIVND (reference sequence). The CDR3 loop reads CASSRGLVLEQYF. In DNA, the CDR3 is TGTGCCAGTAGTAGGGGACTGGTACTCGAGCAGTACTTC.

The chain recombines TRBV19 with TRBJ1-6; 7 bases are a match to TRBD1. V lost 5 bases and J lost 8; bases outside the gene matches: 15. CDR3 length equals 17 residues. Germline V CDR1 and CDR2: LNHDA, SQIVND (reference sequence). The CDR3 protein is CASSLRQGPSPDSPLHF. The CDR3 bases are TGTGCCAGTAGTCTAAGACAGGGTCCCAGCCCGGATTCACCCCTCCACTTT. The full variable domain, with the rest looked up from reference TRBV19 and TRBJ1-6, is DGGITQSPKYLFRKEGQNVTLSCEQNLNHDAMYWYRQDPGQGLRLIYYSQIVNDFQKGDIAEGYSVSREKKESFPLTVTSAQKNPTAFYLCASSLRQGPSPDSPLHFGNGTRLTVT.

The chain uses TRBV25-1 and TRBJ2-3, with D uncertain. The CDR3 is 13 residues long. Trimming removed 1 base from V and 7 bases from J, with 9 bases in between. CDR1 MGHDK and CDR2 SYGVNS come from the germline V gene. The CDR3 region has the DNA TGTGCCAGCAGTGAATCCGGTGCCAATACGCAGTATTTT. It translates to CASSESGANTQYF.

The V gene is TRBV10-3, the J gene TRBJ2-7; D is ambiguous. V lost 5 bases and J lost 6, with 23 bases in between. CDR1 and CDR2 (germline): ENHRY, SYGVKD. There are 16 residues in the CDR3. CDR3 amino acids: CAISSPPGSSSFEQYF. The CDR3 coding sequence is TGTGCCATCAGTTCCCCCCCCGGGTCGTCCTCGTTCGAGCAGTACTTC.

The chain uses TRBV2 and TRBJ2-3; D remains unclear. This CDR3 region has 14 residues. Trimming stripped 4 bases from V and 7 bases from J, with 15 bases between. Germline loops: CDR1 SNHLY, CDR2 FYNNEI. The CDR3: CASSATAMANTQYF. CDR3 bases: TGTGCCAGCAGTGCCACCGCTATGGCAAATACGCAGTATTTT.

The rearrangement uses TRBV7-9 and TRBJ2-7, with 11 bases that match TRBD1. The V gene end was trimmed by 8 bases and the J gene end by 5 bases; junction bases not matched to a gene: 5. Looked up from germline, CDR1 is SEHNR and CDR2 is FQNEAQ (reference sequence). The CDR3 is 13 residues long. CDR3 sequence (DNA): TGTGCCAGCGAGGGACAGGGGGGGAACGAGCAGTACTTC. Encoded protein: CASEGQGGNEQYF.

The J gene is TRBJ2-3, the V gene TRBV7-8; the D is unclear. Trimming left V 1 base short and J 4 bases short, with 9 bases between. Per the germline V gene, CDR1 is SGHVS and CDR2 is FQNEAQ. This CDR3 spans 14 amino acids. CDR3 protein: CASSLVSRPDTQYF. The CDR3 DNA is TGTGCCAGCAGCTTAGTAAGTCGCCCAGATACGCAGTATTTT.

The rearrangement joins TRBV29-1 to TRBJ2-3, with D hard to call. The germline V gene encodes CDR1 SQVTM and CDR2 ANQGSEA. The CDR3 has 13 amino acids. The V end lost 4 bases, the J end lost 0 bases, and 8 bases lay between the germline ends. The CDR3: CSVVGISTDTQYF. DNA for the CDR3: TGCAGCGTTGTTGGGATTAGCACAGATACGCAGTATTTT.

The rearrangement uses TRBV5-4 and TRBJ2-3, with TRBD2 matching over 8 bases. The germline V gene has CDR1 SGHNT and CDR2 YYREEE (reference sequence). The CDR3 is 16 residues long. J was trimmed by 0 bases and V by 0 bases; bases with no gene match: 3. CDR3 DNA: TGTGCCAGCAGCTTGGAACTAGCGGCTAGCACAGATACGCAGTATTTT. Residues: CASSLELAASTDTQYF.

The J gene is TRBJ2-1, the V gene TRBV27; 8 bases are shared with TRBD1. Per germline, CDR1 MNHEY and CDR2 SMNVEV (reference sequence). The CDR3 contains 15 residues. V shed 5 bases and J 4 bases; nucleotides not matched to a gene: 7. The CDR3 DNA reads TGTGCCAGCAGTACAACCCAGGGGGCGTACAATGAGCAGTTCTTC. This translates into CASSTTQGAYNEQFF.

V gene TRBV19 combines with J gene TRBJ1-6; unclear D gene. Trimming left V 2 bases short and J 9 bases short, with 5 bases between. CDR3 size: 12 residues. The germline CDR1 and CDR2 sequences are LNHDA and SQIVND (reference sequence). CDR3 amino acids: CASSISGSPLHF. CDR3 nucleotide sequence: TGTGCCAGTAGTATAAGTGGTTCACCCCTCCACTTT.

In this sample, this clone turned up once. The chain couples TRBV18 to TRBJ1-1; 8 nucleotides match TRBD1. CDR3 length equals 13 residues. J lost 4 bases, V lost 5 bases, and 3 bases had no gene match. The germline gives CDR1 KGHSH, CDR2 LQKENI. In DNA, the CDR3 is TGTGCCAGCTCAGGGACAGGTGGCACTGAAGCTTTCTTT. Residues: CASSGTGGTEAFF. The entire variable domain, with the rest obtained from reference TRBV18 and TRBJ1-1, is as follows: NAGVMQNPRHLVRRRGQEARLRCSPMKGHSHVYWYRQLPEEGLKFMVYLQKENIIDESGMPKERFSAEFPKEGPSILRIQQVVRGDSAAYFCASSGTGGTEAFFGQGTRLTVV.

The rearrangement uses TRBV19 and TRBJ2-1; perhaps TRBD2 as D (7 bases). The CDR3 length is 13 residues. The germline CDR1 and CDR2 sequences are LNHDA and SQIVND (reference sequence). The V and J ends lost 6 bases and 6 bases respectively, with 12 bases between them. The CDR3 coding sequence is TGTGCCAGTAGCTTCGGGGGGCCCAATGAGCAGTTCTTC. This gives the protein CASSFGGPNEQFF.

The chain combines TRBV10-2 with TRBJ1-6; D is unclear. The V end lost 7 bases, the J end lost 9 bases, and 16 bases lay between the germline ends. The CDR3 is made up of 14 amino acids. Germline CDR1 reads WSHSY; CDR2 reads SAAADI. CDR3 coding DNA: TGCGCCAGCACATTTGAGGCAGGCAGTTCACCCCTCCACTTT. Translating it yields CASTFEAGSSPLHF.

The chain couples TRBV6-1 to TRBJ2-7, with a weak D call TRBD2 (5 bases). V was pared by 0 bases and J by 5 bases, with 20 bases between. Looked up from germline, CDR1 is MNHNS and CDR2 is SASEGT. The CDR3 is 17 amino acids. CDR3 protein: CASSEARVASEAHEQYF. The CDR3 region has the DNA TGTGCCAGCAGTGAAGCGAGGGTCGCCAGTGAGGCCCACGAGCAGTACTTC.

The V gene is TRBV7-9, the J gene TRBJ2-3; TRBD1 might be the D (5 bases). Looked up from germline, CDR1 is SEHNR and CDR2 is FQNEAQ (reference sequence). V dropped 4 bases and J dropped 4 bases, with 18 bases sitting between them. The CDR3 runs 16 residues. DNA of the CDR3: TGTGCCAGCAGCTCCCCGTGGGTAGTGGGGCCAGATACGCAGTATTTT. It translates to CASSSPWVVGPDTQYF. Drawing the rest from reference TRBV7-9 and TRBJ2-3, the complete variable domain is DTGVSQNPRHKITKRGQNVTFRCDPISEHNRLYWYRQTLGQGPEFLTYFQNEAQLEKSRLLSDRFSAERPKGSFSTLEIQRTEQGDSAMYLCASSSPWVVGPDTQYFGPGTRLTVL.

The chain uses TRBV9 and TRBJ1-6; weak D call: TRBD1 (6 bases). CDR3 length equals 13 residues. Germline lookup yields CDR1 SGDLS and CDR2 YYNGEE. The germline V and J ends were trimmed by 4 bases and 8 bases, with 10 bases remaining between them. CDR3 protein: CASSPRTDSPLHF. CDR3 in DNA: TGTGCCAGCAGCCCCCGGACAGATTCACCCCTCCACTTT.

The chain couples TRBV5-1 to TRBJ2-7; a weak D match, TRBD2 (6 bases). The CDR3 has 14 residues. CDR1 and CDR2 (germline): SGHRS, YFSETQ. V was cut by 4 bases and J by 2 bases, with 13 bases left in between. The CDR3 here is CASSPGSGTYEQYF. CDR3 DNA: TGCGCCAGCAGCCCCGGTAGCGGAACCTACGAGCAGTACTTC.

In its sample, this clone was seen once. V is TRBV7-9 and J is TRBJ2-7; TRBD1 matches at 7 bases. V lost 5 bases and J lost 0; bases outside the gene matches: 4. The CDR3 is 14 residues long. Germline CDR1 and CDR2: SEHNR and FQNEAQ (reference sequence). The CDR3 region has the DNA TGTGCCAGCAGCCAGACAGGGAACTCCTACGAGCAGTACTTC. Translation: CASSQTGNSYEQYF. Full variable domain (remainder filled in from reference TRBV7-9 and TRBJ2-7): DTGVSQNPRHKITKRGQNVTFRCDPISEHNRLYWYRQTLGQGPEFLTYFQNEAQLEKSRLLSDRFSAERPKGSFSTLEIQRTEQGDSAMYLCASSQTGNSYEQYFGPGTRLTVT.

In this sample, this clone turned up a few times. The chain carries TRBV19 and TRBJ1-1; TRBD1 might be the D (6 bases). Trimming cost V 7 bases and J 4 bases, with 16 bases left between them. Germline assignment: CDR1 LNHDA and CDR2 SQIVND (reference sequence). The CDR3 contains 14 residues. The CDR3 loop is CASTPDSLGTEAFF. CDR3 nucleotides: TGTGCCAGTACTCCGGACAGTCTGGGCACTGAAGCTTTCTTT.